A selection of T cell receptor beta chains follows, all from one sample in a study of siplizumab effects on memory and regulatory T cells. TCRdb's table, derived via immunoSEQ multiplex PCR, lists solely in-frame clones and lacks some. The repertoire holds 100,000 or so clones, with 94% as singletons. The sample taken for sequencing was Tregs sorted from blood. These receptors were obtained from a human donor in good health. Both conserved end residues are part of each CDR3. A D gene is named only where the DNA matches it firmly. Part of the rows lack a size; the others show once, few, many or a class for expanded clones.

>TRBV11-2|.|.|TRBJ2-1
TGTGCCAGCAGGCGAACGACAGTTAGTGAGCAGTTCTTC
CASRRTTVSEQFF
>TRBV30|.|.|TRBJ1-3
TGTGCCGTGACAGGTACTGGAAACACCATATATTTT
CAVTGTGNTIYF
>TRBV2|.|.|TRBJ2-1
TGTGCCAGCTCTAACGCTCTCGGAGTTCTCCGGGATGAGCAGTTCTTC
CASSNALGVLRDEQFF
>TRBV7-9|.|once|TRBJ2-3
TGTGCCAGCAGCTTACAGATCCCCGGAGATACGCAGTATTTT
CASSLQIPGDTQYF
>TRBV6-6|.|.|TRBJ2-3
TGTGCCAGCAGTTACTCGATACGATACGCAGATACGCAGTATTTT
CASSYSIRYADTQYF
>TRBV7-6|.|once|TRBJ1-4
TGTGCCAGCGCCCTAGTGCGGGGTGAAAAACTGTTTTTT
CASALVRGEKLFF
>TRBV4-2|.|.|TRBJ2-5
TGTGCCAGCAGCCAATCCGGCTCCGTCCAGTACTTC
CASSQSGSVQYF
>TRBV5-1|.|.|TRBJ2-7
TGCGCCAGCAGTCAGGGATCCTACGAGCAGTACTTC
CASSQGSYEQYF
>TRBV5-1|.|.|TRBJ1-6
TGCGCCAGCAGCTTAATACGGGGTAATTCACCCCTCCACTTT
CASSLIRGNSPLHF
>TRBV5-1|TRBD1|.|TRBJ2-1
TGCGCCAGCAGCCCAACATTAGGAAGGGACAGGGGTCACCAATCCTACAATGAGCAGTTCTTC
CASSPTLGRDRGHQSYNEQFF
>TRBV7-3|TRBD1|.|TRBJ2-1
TGTGCCAGCAGCTGGAGGCGGACAGGGGCATACAATGAGCAGTTCTTC
CASSWRRTGAYNEQFF
>TRBV11-2|TRBD2|.|TRBJ2-7
TGTGCCAGCAGCTCCAAAGCGGGGAAACAATACGAGCAGTACTTC
CASSSKAGKQYEQYF
>TRBV11-3|.|.|TRBJ2-5
TGTGCCAGCAGCCTGGGGGGCGTAGCTCAAGAGACCCAGTACTTC
CASSLGGVAQETQYF
>TRBV30|.|.|TRBJ1-2
TGTGCCTGGAGTGTGTCAGGTTTATTTGGCTACACCTTC
CAWSVSGLFGYTF
>TRBV28|.|.|TRBJ1-2
TGTGCCATCAAAGAGTACTATGGCTACACCTTC
CAIKEYYGYTF
>TRBV6-6|TRBD1|.|TRBJ1-5
TGTGCCAGCAGCTATTCAGGGGGCGCTTATCAGCCCCAGCATTTT
CASSYSGGAYQPQHF
>TRBV7-9|.|.|TRBJ2-1
TGTGCCAGCAGCCCGCGGCCAGGGAGTATCAATGAGCAGTTCTTC
CASSPRPGSINEQFF
>TRBV28|.|once|TRBJ2-7
TGTGCCAGCAGTTTTCACGACGGTACCTACGAGCAGTACTTC
CASSFHDGTYEQYF
>TRBV30|.|.|TRBJ2-5
TGTGCCTGGAGTACCCTCGGATTGTTCATGGAGACCCAGTACTTC
CAWSTLGLFMETQYF
>TRBV6-5|.|.|TRBJ2-7
TGTGCCAGCACCCCTTTGGGAAACGGCTACGAGCAGTACTTC
CASTPLGNGYEQYF
>TRBV4-1|TRBD2|once|TRBJ2-3
TGCGCCAGCACCATTTCTAGCGGGGGAGGCACAGATACGCAGTATTTT
CASTISSGGGTDTQYF
>TRBV6-5|TRBD2|.|TRBJ2-2
TGTGCCAGCAGTTACCTAGCGGCGAACACCGGGGAGCTGTTTTTT
CASSYLAANTGELFF
>TRBV27|.|.|TRBJ1-5
TGTGCCAGCAGTTACCGGGCCTCACAGAATCAGCCCCAGCATTTT
CASSYRASQNQPQHF
>TRBV7-2|.|.|TRBJ2-7
TGTGCCAGCAGCTTATACCGCCCCTACGAGCAGTACTTC
CASSLYRPYEQYF
>TRBV19|.|.|TRBJ1-6
TGTGCCAGTACCCCACAGTATACAACAAATAATTCACCCCTCCACTTT
CASTPQYTTNNSPLHF
>TRBV6-1|.|few|TRBJ2-7
TGTGCCAGCAGCCCGGGGAGCTGGATCGAGCAGTACTTC
CASSPGSWIEQYF
>TRBV2|.|once|TRBJ2-1
TGTGCCAGCATCCCCCAGTGGTACGATGAGCAGTTCTTC
CASIPQWYDEQFF
>TRBV2|.|.|TRBJ1-1
TGTGCCAGCAGTCTTGCGGGGGAGCTGACACTAATAGTTGAAGCTTTCTTT
CASSLAGELTLIVEAFF
>TRBV18|.|.|TRBJ2-5
TGTGCCAGCTCACCTTTGGTTGTCAGCGTACAAGAGACCCAGTACTTC
CASSPLVVSVQETQYF
>TRBV2|TRBD1|.|TRBJ2-2
TGTGCCAGCAGTCAACAGGGGGTCGGGGAGCTGTTTTTT
CASSQQGVGELFF
>TRBV19|.|.|TRBJ1-2
TGTGCCAGCGTCACCAGGGGAGGCTACACCTTC
CASVTRGGYTF
>TRBV7-9|.|.|TRBJ2-2
TGTGCCAGCAGCCTTGGACAGTATCACGGGGAGCTGTTTTTT
CASSLGQYHGELFF
>TRBV2|TRBD2|.|TRBJ2-7
TGTGCCAGCAGCAAGCGGGAGCAATCTCGCGAGCAGTACTTC
CASSKREQSREQYF
>TRBV30|TRBD1|few|TRBJ1-1
TGTGCCTGGAGTCGACAGGGGGCGGAAGCTTTCTTT
CAWSRQGAEAFF
>TRBV4-1|.|.|TRBJ2-1
TGCGCCAGCAGCTATTCCAGCGGACCCAATGAGCAGTTCTTC
CASSYSSGPNEQFF
>TRBV6-5|TRBD1|.|TRBJ1-1
TGTGCCAGCTGTTTTGGGGGACAGGTAGTGAACACTGAAGCTTTCTTT
CASCFGGQVVNTEAFF
>TRBV7-6|.|.|TRBJ2-1
TGTGCCAGCAGCTTACAGGATGAGCAGTTCTTC
CASSLQDEQFF
>TRBV15|TRBD2|.|TRBJ2-2
TGTGCCACCAGCAGAGGGACTAGCGGCTACACCGGGGAGCTGTTTTTT
CATSRGTSGYTGELFF
>TRBV6-5|TRBD2|.|TRBJ2-2
TGTGCCAGCAGTTACCGAATGCTAGCGGGACCCGGGGAGCTGTTTTTT
CASSYRMLAGPGELFF
>TRBV6-7|.|.|TRBJ2-7
TGTGCCAGCAGTCGCTCCCGTGCCAGGTGCGGCTCCTGCGAGCAGTACTTC
CASSRSRARCGSCEQYF
>TRBV6-5|.|.|TRBJ1-1
TGTGCCAGCAGTCCCCCACCCGGGACTGAAGCTTTCTTT
CASSPPPGTEAFF
>TRBV15|.|.|TRBJ2-2
TGTGCCACCAGCAGGGACCCGGGACTGTACACCGGGGAGCTGTTTTTT
CATSRDPGLYTGELFF
>TRBV5-4|.|.|TRBJ1-1
TGTGCCAGCAGCTCGCGAACGGGGCTAAGGACTTTCTTT
CASSSRTGLRTFF
>TRBV23-1|.|.|TRBJ1-1
TGCGCCAGCCTATTATGGGGGAAAGCTTTCTTT
CASLLWGKAFF
>TRBV4-2|.|.|TRBJ2-1
TGTGCCAGCAGCCAAGATGACGGCAGCAATATCTACAATGAGCAGTTCTTC
CASSQDDGSNIYNEQFF
>TRBV28|.|.|TRBJ1-1
TGTGCCAGCAGTTTACTGGTACAGTTGAACACTGAAGCTTTCTTT
CASSLLVQLNTEAFF
>TRBV4-1|.|.|TRBJ2-7
TGCGCCAGCAGCCAAGTTTCCGATTTCTACGAGCAGTACTTC
CASSQVSDFYEQYF
>TRBV6-6|TRBD2|.|TRBJ2-5
TGTGCCAGCGATGCGGGAGGGCCCTCGGAGACCCAGTACTTC
CASDAGGPSETQYF
>TRBV20-1|.|.|TRBJ1-4
TGCAGTGCTGAAGGGGGAGGGTTTGTTTTTTTT
CSAEGGGFVFF
>TRBV6-1|.|.|TRBJ2-2
TGTGCCACCCGCCTATCAGACGGGGAGCTGTTTTTT
CATRLSDGELFF
>TRBV5-1|.|.|TRBJ2-3
TGCGCCAGCAAATTAGTGCCTAGCACAGATACGCAGTATTTT
CASKLVPSTDTQYF
>TRBV4-1|TRBD2|few|TRBJ2-5
TGCGCCAGCAGCCAAGTCTTACCGGGACTAGCGGCGCTGGGTATGGAGACCCAGTACTTC
CASSQVLPGLAALGMETQYF
>TRBV10-1|TRBD2|once|TRBJ2-1
TGCGCCAGCAGTGAGAGGCTAGCGGGCCCGGATGAGCAGTTCTTC
CASSERLAGPDEQFF
>TRBV30|.|.|TRBJ1-1
TGTGCCTGGACTGCGGGGTTGTGGGCTTTCTTT
CAWTAGLWAFF
>TRBV7-3|.|.|TRBJ2-6
TGTGCCAGCAGCTTAGCGGCCCACTCTGGGGCCAACGTCCTGACTTTC
CASSLAAHSGANVLTF
>TRBV27|.|.|TRBJ2-3
TGTGCCAGCTGGGCTTCTGGCACAGATACGCAGTATTTT
CASWASGTDTQYF
>TRBV7-7|.|.|TRBJ1-1
TGTGCCAGCAGCGCGGGCCCGAACACTGAAGCTTTCTTT
CASSAGPNTEAFF
>TRBV28|.|.|TRBJ1-6
TGTGCCAGCGCAGAAGGGTATTCACCCCTCCACTTT
CASAEGYSPLHF
>TRBV7-2|TRBD1|.|TRBJ1-2
TGTGCCAGCAGCTTAGCGGCGGGACAGCTCTATGGCTACACCTTC
CASSLAAGQLYGYTF